This passage covers 9 T cell receptor beta chains from one sample sequenced in a study of metastatic and nonmetastatic thyroid tumors (dated by TCRdb to about 2020). No patient had received any treatment before thyroid surgery. The library was produced with PCR. Sequencing was performed on an Illumina HiSeq 4000. TCRdb cleaned the public reads at Q25 with fastp, built clones with MiXCR and kept in-frame beta chains. The sample table shows approximately 35,000 clones, and 18% are seen once. The ten largest clones take up roughly 12% of the sample. Sequences were obtained from blood. All receptors come from a male donor with papillary thyroid cancer or a benign thyroid nodule (not recorded which). Some clones in this sample may be carry-over from other donors' samples.

This clone was picked up many times. This chain joins TRBV30 and TRBJ2-1; TRBD1 matches at 7 bases. Germline assignment: CDR1 GTSNPN and CDR2 SVGIG (reference sequence). The CDR3 sequence is 12 residues long. J gave up 7 bases and V 2 bases, and 2 bases lay outside the gene matches. In DNA, the CDR3 is TGTGCCTGGAGTAGACAGGGAAATGAGCAGTTCTTC. Its translation is CAWSRQGNEQFF.

This clone has at least ten counts. The DNA for the CDR3 is TGTGCCAGCAGCTTAAGGCTGACAGGACAGAACACTGAAGCTTTCTTT. Protein product: CASSLRLTGQNTEAFF. This chain joins TRBV7-2 and TRBJ1-1; D perhaps matches TRBD1 (6 bases). CDR3 length: 16 residues. Germline V gene sequence: CDR1 SGHTA, CDR2 FQGNSA. The V end lost 2 bases, the J end lost 1 base, and 14 bases lay between the germline ends.

Here the CDR3 DNA reads TGTGCCAGCAGCTTAGGCCCGCCCGCACTAGCCCAGCAGTTCTTC. Protein: CASSLGPPALAQQFF. This rearrangement joins TRBV11-2 to TRBJ2-1; D possibly corresponds to TRBD2 (6 bases). The V end lost 1 base, the J end lost 11 bases, and 18 bases lay between the germline ends. Germline V CDR1 and CDR2: SGHAT, FQNNGV. The CDR3 runs to 15 residues.

A note on this clone: One end of the junction does not line up with germline, which may come from a read error. The chain couples TRBV12-3 or TRBV12-4 to TRBJ2-3; possible D gene TRBD2, 6 bases. The CDR3 loop spans 17 amino acids. CDR3 coding DNA: TGTGCCAGCCGTTTAGTACAGGCTAGCGCCAGCACAGATACGCAGTATTTT. Encoded protein: CASRLVQASASTDTQYF.

This clone was counted ten times or more. The V call is TRBV7-8, the J call TRBJ1-1; D possibly corresponds to TRBD1 (6 bases). The germline gives CDR1 SGHVS, CDR2 FQNEAQ. The CDR3 runs to 14 residues. The V end lost 5 bases, the J end lost 5 bases, and 15 bases lay between the germline ends. DNA for the CDR3: TGTGCCAGCAGCCTTTCCACAGGGTGGACTGAAGCTTTCTTT. It translates to CASSLSTGWTEAFF.

This clone has a count of ten or more. This chain uses TRBV9 with TRBJ2-1, with a weak D call TRBD1 (5 bases). Trimming took 0 bases from V and 4 from J, leaving 20 bases between them. The CDR3 has 18 amino acids. Germline V CDR1 and CDR2: SGDLS, YYNGEE. CDR3 bases: TGTGCCAGCAGCGTAGAGGGGTTGCCCAGTATCCTTTACAATGAGCAGTTCTTC. Its protein product is CASSVEGLPSILYNEQFF.

This clone appeared many times. The chain employs TRBV2 and TRBJ1-1; 7 bases match TRBD1. Germline CDR1 and CDR2: SNHLY and FYNNEI. The CDR3 consists of 15 residues. V shed 5 bases, J shed 1 base, and the junction held 7 bases outside the gene matches. The CDR3 protein is CASSFFGTENTEAFF. DNA of the CDR3: TGTGCCAGCAGTTTCTTTGGGACAGAGAACACTGAAGCTTTCTTT.

This clone appeared many times. This chain joins TRBV4-2 and TRBJ2-2; 9 bases are a match to TRBD2. V lost 1 base, J lost 5 bases, and 11 bases stayed unmatched. The germline CDR1 and CDR2 sequences are LGHNA and YNFKEQ. CDR3 length: 18 residues. The CDR3 DNA follows: TGTGCCAGCAGCCAAGTCTTCGGGCGGGAGGGCCGTACCGGGGAGCTGTTTTTT. Translating it yields CASSQVFGREGRTGELFF.

The chain couples TRBV5-4 to TRBJ2-7; D is uncertain. Germline V gives CDR1 SGHNT, CDR2 YYREEE (reference sequence). The CDR3 loop spans 13 amino acids. Trimming took off 2 bases at V and 6 bases at J, with 12 bases between the two ends. CDR3 DNA sequence: TGTGCCAGCAGCTTTAAGGGAAAGTCCGAGCAGTACTTC. Translation gives CASSFKGKSEQYF.